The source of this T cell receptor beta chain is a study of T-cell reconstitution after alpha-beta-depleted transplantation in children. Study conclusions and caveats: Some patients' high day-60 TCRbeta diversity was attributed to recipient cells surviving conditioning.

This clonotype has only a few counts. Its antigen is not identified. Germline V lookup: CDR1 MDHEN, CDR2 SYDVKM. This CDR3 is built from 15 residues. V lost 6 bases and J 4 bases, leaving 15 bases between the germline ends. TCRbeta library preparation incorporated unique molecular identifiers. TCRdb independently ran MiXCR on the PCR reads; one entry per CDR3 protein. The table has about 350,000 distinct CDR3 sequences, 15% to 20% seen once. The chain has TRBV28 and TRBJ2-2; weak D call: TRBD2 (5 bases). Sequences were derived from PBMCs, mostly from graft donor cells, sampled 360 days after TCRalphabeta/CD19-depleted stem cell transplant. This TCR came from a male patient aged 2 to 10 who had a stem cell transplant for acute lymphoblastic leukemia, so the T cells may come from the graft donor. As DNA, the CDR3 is TGTGCCAGCAGCTTGGAGGAGGTGATCACCGGGGAGCTGTTTTTT. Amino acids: CASSLEEVITGELFF.